This T cell receptor (beta chain) derives from a study of blood T cell repertoires in COVID-19. Whole-study context: T cells, B-cell-depleted T cells, or PBMCs supplied cDNA or gDNA.

Germline-derived CDR1 and CDR2 are LNHDA and SQIVND (reference sequence). The ends lost 10 bases at V and 5 bases at J; junction bases unmatched: 11. This CDR3 region has 14 residues. Authors' analysis steps: Reference gene primer amplification gave nucleated cell count estimates. TCRdb keeps only in-frame clones here, not all; method: immunoSEQ multiplex PCR. V and J calls and clone size are copied from that table; D and trimming were computed from the DNA. The table has 55,000 to 80,000 clones, around 90% seen once. The sequencing input was peripheral blood. The TCR comes from a human donor in a cohort sampled during active COVID-19. This rearrangement joins TRBV19 to TRBJ2-5; 9 nucleotides agree with TRBD1. The CDR3 sequence: CATRAQGARETQYF. CDR3 bases: TGTGCCACTCGGGCACAGGGGGCGAGGGAGACCCAGTACTTC.